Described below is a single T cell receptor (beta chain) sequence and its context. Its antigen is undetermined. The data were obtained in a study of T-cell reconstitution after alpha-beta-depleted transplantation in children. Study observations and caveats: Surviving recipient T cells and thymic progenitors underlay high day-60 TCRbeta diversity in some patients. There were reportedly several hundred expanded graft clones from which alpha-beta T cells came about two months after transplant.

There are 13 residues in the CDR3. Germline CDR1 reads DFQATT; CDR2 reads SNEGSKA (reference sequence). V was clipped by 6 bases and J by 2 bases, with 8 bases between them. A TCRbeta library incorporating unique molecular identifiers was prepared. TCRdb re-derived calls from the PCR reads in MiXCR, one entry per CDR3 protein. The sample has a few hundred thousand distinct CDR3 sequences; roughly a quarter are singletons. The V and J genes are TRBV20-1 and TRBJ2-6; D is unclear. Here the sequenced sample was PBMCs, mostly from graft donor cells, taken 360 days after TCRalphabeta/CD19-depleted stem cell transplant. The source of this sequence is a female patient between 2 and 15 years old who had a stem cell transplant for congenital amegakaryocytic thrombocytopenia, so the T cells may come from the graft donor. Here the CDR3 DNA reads TGCAGTGCAGCCGAAACTGGGGCCAACGTCCTGACTTTC. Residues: CSAAETGANVLTF.